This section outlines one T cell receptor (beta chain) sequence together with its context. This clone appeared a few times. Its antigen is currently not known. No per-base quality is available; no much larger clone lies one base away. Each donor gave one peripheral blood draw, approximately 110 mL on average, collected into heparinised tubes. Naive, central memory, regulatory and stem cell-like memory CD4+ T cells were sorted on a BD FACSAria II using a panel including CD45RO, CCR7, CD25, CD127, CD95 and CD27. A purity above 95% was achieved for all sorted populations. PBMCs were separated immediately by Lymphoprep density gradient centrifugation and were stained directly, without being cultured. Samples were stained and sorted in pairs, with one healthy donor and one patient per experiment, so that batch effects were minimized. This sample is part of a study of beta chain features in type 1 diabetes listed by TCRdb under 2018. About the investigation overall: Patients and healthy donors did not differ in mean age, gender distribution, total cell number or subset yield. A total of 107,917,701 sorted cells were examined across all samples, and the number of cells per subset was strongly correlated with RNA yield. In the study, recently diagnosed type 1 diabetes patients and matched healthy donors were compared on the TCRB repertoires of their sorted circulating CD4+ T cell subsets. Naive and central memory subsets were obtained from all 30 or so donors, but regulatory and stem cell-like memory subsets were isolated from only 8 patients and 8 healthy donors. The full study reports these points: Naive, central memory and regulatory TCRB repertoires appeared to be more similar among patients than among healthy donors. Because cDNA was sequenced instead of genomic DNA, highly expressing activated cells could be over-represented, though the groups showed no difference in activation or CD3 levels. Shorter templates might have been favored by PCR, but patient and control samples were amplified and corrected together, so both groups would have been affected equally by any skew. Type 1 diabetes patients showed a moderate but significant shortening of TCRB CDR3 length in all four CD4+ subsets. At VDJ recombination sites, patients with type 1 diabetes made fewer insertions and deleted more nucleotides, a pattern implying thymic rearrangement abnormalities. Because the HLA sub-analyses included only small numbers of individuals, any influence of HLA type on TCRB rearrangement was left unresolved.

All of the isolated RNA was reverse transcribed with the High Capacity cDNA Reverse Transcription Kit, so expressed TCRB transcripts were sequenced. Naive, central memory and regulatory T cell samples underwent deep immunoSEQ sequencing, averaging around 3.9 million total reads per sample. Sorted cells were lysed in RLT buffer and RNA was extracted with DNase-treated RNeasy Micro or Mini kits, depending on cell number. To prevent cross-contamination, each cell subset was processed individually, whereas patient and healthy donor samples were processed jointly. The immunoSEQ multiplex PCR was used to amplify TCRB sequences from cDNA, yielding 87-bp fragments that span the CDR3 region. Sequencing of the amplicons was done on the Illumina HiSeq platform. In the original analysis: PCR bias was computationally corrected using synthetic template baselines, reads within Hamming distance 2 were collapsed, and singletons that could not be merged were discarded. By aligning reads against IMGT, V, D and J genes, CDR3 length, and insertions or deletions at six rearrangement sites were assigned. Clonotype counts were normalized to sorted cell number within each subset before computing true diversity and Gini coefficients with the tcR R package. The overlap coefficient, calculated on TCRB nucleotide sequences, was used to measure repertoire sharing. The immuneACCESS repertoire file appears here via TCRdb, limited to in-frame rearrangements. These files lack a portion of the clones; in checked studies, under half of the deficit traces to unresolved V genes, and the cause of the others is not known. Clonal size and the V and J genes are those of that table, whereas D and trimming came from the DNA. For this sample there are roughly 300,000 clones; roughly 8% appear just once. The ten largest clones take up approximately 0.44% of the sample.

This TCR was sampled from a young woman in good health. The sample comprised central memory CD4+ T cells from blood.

DNA sequence: TGTGCCAGCAGGGACAGGTACGGCACTGAAGCTTTCTTT. The resulting protein is CASRDRYGTEAFF. The chain is assembled from TRBV6-1 and TRBJ1-1, and TRBD1 aligns with 7 junction nucleotides. The CDR3, from cysteine to phenylalanine, totals 13 residues. Only CDR3 DNA remains: 39 bases, in frame from the first base. CDR1 MNHNS and CDR2 SASEGT were looked up in the germline V gene. Trimmed from V: 6 bases; trimmed from J: 4 bases; junction bases lacking a gene match: 5.